These 14 T cell receptor beta chains were all obtained from the same sample, sequenced in a study of shared clonotypes between healthy human individuals. Clones were read by immunoSEQ multiplex PCR, and TCRdb kept only the in-frame ones, dropping some. Among about 2.3 million clones listed, roughly 92% were seen once. Sequenced input: naive CD4+ T cells from PBMCs. Regarding subset: CD45RA+ positively selected. These receptors all come from a man aged 18-30 years in good health. Some clones in this sample may be carry-over from other donors' samples.

CDR3 coding DNA: TGTGCCAGCAGCCCGCGGACAGGGGACAGCGAGCAGTACTTC. Translation: CASSPRTGDSEQYF. The chain is built from TRBV7-2 and TRBJ2-7; TRBD1 matches at 9 bases. The ends lost 5 bases at V and 6 bases at J; junction bases unmatched: 8. Germline CDR1 reads SGHTA; CDR2 reads FQGNSA. The CDR3 extends over 14 amino acids.

This clone showed up just a few times. Here the CDR3 reads CASSQEGLADQSIQYF. The CDR3 DNA sequence: TGTGCCAGCAGCCAAGAGGGACTAGCGGACCAAAGCATTCAGTACTTC. The V and J genes are TRBV4-2 and TRBJ2-4, with 11 bases fitting TRBD2. V dropped 0 bases and J dropped 9; count of bases not matched to a gene: 7. The CDR3 covers 16 residues. CDR1 is LGHNA, CDR2 YNFKEQ, per germline.

The J gene is TRBJ2-7, the V gene TRBV5-1, with TRBD2 identical over 8 bases. Germline lookup yields CDR1 SGHRS and CDR2 YFSETQ. The CDR3 covers 16 residues. The V and J ends lost 4 bases and 3 bases, in that order; junction bases with no gene match: 12. CDR3 nucleotide sequence: TGCGCCAGCAGCCTCTGGGGGGAGCGGGAGTTCTACGAGCAGTACTTC. The encoded protein is CASSLWGEREFYEQYF.

V gene TRBV19 combines with J gene TRBJ1-5; the match to TRBD1 covers 10 bases. With 6 bases clipped from V and 6 bases from J, the junction kept 11 bases outside the gene matches. From germline, CDR1 is LNHDA and CDR2 SQIVND (reference sequence). The CDR3 loop spans 16 amino acids. The CDR3, as DNA: TGTGCCAGTAGCACCACAGGGACAGGGGTTTTTCAGCCCCAGCATTTT. Encoded protein: CASSTTGTGVFQPQHF.

The chain couples TRBV7-8 to TRBJ2-7; D is possibly TRBD2 (5 bases). Germline V CDR1 and CDR2: SGHVS, FQNEAQ. V was cut by 5 bases and J by 5 bases, with 19 bases left in between. CDR3 length: 15 amino acids. The CDR3 sequence: CASSDRPRGSDEQYF. DNA for the CDR3: TGTGCCAGCAGCGACCGTCCTCGGGGTAGCGACGAGCAGTACTTC.

The J gene is TRBJ2-1, the V gene TRBV7-8; D is undetermined. Germline CDR1 and CDR2: SGHVS and FQNEAQ. Trimming pared 5 bases from V and 5 bases from J, leaving 25 bases between. This CDR3 region has 18 residues. The DNA of the CDR3 is TGTGCCAGCAGCAATAACCTGGGAAGCGACTCTTGGAACAATGAGCAGTTCTTC. It translates to CASSNNLGSDSWNNEQFF.

The chain uses TRBV6-5 and TRBJ1-1; unclear D gene. The germline gives CDR1 MNHEY, CDR2 SVGAGI. The CDR3 spans 14 residues. V was pared by 6 bases and J by 0 bases, with 11 bases between. CDR3: CASRRSRMNTEAFF. In nucleotides, the CDR3 is TGTGCCAGCAGGAGGAGCAGGATGAACACTGAAGCTTTCTTT.

The chain has TRBV5-1 and TRBJ2-1, with 12 bases identical to TRBD2. Looked up from germline, CDR1 is SGHRS and CDR2 is YFSETQ. There are 15 residues in the CDR3. J was trimmed by 9 bases and V by 2 bases; bases with no gene match: 6. CDR3 region: CASSFRLAGVGEQFF. The CDR3 DNA reads as TGCGCCAGCAGCTTTCGACTAGCGGGAGTTGGTGAGCAGTTCTTC.

The gene calls are TRBV7-6 and TRBJ2-2; no reliable D call. V lost 0 bases to trimming and J lost 5 bases, with 13 bases between them. There are 16 residues in the CDR3. Germline lookup yields CDR1 SGHVS and CDR2 FNYEAQ. DNA of the CDR3: TGTGCCAGCAGCTTAGCCTATACGAGGAGTACCGGGGAGCTGTTTTTT. As protein: CASSLAYTRSTGELFF.

The chain recombines TRBV5-1 with TRBJ2-1; TRBD2 matches 9 bases. Germline trimming cut 4 bases from V and 5 bases from J; bases unmatched to any gene: 7. The CDR3 sequence is 15 residues long. The V gene's germline CDR1 is SGHRS and CDR2 YFSETQ. The CDR3 is CASSGSGTSHNEQFF. CDR3 in DNA: TGCGCCAGCAGCGGATCCGGGACTAGCCACAATGAGCAGTTCTTC. Drawing the rest from reference TRBV5-1 and TRBJ2-1, the complete variable domain is KAGVTQTPRYLIKTRGQQVTLSCSPISGHRSVSWYQQTPGQGLQFLFEYFSETQRNKGNFPGRFSGRQFSNSRSEMNVSTLELGDSALYLCASSGSGTSHNEQFFGPGTRLTVL.

The V call is TRBV9, the J call TRBJ1-2; D is unclear. V dropped 5 bases and J dropped 10 bases, with 15 bases sitting between them. Germline CDR1 reads SGDLS; CDR2 reads YYNGEE. The CDR3 loop spans 12 amino acids. The CDR3 DNA sequence: TGTGCCAGCAGACTAGAAGGAGGTGACTACACCTTC. Protein product: CASRLEGGDYTF. The complete variable domain, with remaining parts taken from reference TRBV9 and TRBJ1-2, reads DSGVTQTPKHLITATGQRVTLRCSPRSGDLSVYWYQQSLDQGLQFLIQYYNGEERAKGNILERFSAQQFPDLHSELNLSSLELGDSALYFCASRLEGGDYTFGSGTRLTVV.

V gene TRBV7-9 combines with J gene TRBJ2-1; tentative D call: TRBD2 (6 bases). The ends were cut back, 4 bases at V and 0 bases at J, with 13 bases in the middle. The CDR3 totals 16 residues. CDR1 and CDR2 from the germline V gene are SEHNR and FQNEAQ (reference sequence). This CDR3 reads CASSSRGLGSYNEQFF. The CDR3 bases are TGTGCCAGCAGCTCGCGGGGATTGGGCTCCTACAATGAGCAGTTCTTC.

This clone showed up just once. This rearrangement joins TRBV2 to TRBJ2-2, with D tentatively TRBD2 (5 bases). Trimming pared 7 bases from V and 4 bases from J, leaving 10 bases between. Germline CDR1 reads SNHLY; CDR2 reads FYNNEI. CDR3 length: 13 amino acids. The chain's CDR3 is CASTREITGELFF. DNA for the CDR3: TGTGCCAGCACAAGGGAGATCACCGGGGAGCTGTTTTTT.

This chain uses TRBV28 with TRBJ2-7, with D possibly matching TRBD2 (6 bases). V gave up 4 bases and J gave up 7 bases, with 23 bases separating them. CDR1 is MDHEN, CDR2 SYDVKM, per germline. CDR3 length: 16 amino acids. CDR3 sequence: CASSSPGEEMRGEQYF. For the CDR3, the DNA is TGTGCCAGCAGTTCGCCGGGAGAGGAAATGCGGGGAGAGCAGTACTTC.